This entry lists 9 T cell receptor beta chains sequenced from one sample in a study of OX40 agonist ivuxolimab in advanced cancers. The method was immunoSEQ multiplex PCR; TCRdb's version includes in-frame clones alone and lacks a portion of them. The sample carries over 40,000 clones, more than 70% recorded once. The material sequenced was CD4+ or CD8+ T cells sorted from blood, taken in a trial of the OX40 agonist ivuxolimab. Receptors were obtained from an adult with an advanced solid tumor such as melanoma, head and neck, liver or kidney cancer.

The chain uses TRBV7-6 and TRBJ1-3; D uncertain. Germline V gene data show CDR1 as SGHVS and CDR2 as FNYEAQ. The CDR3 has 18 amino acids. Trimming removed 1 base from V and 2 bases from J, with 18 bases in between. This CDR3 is CASSLVSTVIPTGNTIYF. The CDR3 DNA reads TGTGCCAGCAGCTTAGTATCGACGGTCATACCTACTGGAAACACCATATATTTT.

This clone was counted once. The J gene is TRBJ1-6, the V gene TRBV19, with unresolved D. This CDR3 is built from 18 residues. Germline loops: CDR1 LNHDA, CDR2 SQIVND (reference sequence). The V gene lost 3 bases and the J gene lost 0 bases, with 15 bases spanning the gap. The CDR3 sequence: CASSMSGYRSSYNSPLHF. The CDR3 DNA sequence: TGTGCCAGTAGTATGTCGGGATACCGGAGCTCCTATAATTCACCCCTCCACTTT.

CDR3 protein: CASRPAGEYYGYTF. The CDR3 nucleotides read TGTGCCAGCAGACCAGCAGGGGAGTACTATGGCTACACCTTC. The rearrangement links TRBV27 to TRBJ1-2; TRBD1 might be the D (6 bases). V was cut by 6 bases and J by 3 bases, with 14 bases left in between. This CDR3 is built from 14 residues. Germline CDR1 is MNHEY and CDR2 is SMNVEV (reference sequence).

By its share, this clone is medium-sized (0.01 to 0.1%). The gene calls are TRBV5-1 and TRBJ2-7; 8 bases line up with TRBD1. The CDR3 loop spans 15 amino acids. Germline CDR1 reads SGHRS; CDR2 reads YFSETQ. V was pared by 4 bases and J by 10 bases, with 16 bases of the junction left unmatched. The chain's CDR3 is CASSTGTGRVGGQYF. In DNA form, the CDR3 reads TGCGCCAGCAGCACGGGGACAGGCCGCGTCGGCGGACAGTACTTC.

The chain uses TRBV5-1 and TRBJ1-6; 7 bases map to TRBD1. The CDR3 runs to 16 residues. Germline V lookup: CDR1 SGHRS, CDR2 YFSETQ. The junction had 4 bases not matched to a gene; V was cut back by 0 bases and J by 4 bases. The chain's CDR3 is CASSLGETGYNSPLHF. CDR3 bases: TGCGCCAGCAGCTTGGGGGAGACAGGGTATAATTCACCCCTCCACTTT. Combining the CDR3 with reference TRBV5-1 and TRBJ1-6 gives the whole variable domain KAGVTQTPRYLIKTRGQQVTLSCSPISGHRSVSWYQQTPGQGLQFLFEYFSETQRNKGNFPGRFSGRQFSNSRSEMNVSTLELGDSALYLCASSLGETGYNSPLHFGNGTRLTVT.

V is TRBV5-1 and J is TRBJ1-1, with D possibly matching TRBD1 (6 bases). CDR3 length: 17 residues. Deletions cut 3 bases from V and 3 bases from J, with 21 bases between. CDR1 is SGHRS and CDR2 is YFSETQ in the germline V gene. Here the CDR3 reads CASSSDLTGIGDTEAFF. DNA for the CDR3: TGCGCCAGCAGCTCAGATCTTACAGGGATCGGGGACACTGAAGCTTTCTTT.

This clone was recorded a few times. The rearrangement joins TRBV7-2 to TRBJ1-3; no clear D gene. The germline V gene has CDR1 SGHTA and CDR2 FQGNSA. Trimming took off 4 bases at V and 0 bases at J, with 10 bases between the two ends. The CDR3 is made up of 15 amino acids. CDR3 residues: CASSYASGSGNTIYF. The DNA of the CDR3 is TGTGCCAGCAGCTACGCTAGCGGCTCTGGAAACACCATATATTTT.

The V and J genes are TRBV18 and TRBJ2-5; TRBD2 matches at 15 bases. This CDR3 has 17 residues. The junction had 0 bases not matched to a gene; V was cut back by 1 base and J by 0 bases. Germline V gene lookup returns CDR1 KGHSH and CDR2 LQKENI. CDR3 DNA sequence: TGTGCCAGCTCACCACGGACTAGCGGGAGGGACCAAGAGACCCAGTACTTC. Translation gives CASSPRTSGRDQETQYF.

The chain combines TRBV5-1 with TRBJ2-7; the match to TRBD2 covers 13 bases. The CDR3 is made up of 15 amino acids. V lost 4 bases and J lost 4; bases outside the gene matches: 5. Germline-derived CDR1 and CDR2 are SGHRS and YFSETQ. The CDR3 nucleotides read TGCGCCAGCAGCGTCGGACTAGCGGGAGTTTACGAGCAGTACTTC. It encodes CASSVGLAGVYEQYF.